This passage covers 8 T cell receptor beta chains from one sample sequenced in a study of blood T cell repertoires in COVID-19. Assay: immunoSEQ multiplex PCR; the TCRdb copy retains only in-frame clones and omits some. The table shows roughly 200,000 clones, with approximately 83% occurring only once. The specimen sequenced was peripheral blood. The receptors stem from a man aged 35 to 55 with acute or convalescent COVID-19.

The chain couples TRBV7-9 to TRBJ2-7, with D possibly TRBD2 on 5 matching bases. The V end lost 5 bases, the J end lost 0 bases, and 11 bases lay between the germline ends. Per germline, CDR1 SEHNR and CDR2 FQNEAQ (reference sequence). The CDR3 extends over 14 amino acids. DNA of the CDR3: TGTGCCAGCAGCCGTACTAGTAACTCCTACGAGCAGTACTTC. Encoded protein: CASSRTSNSYEQYF.

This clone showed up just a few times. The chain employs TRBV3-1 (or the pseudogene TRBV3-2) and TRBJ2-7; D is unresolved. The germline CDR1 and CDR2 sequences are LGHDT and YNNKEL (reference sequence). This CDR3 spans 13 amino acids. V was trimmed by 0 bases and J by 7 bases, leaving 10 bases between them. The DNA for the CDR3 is TGTGCCAGCAGCCAAGAGGTACGGCGGGAGCAGTACTTC. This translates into CASSQEVRREQYF.

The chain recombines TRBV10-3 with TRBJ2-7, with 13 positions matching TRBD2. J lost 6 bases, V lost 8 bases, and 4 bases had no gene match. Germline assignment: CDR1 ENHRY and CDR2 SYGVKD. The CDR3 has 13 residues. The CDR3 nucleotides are TGTGCCATCGGGACTAGCGGGAACTCCGAGCAGTACTTC. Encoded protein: CAIGTSGNSEQYF.

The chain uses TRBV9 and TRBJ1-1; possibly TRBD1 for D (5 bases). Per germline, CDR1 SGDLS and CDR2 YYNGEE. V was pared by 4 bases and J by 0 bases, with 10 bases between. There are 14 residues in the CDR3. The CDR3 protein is CASSRAGVNTEAFF. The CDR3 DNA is TGTGCCAGCAGCAGAGCGGGGGTGAACACTGAAGCTTTCTTT.

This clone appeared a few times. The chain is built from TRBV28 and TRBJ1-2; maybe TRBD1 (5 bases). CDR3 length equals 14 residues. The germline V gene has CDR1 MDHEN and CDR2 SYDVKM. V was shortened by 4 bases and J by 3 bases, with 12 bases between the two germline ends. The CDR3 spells CASSSLGGYYGYTF. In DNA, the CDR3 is TGTGCCAGCAGTTCCCTGGGGGGGTACTATGGCTACACCTTC.

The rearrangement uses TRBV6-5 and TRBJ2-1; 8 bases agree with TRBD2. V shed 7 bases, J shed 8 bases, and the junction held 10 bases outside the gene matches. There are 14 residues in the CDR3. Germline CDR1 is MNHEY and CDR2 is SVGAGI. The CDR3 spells CASNGRAIVDEQFF. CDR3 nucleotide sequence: TGTGCCAGCAACGGGAGGGCGATTGTGGATGAGCAGTTCTTC.

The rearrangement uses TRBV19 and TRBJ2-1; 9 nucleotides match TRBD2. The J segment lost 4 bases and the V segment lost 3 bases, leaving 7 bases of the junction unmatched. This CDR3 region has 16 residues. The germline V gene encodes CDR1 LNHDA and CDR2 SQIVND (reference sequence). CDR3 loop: CASSMAGGPPYNEQFF. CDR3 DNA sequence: TGTGCCAGTAGTATGGCGGGAGGGCCTCCTTACAATGAGCAGTTCTTC.

The CDR3 coding sequence is TGTGCCAGCATATTCTGGACAGGGAGCTATGGCTACACCTTC. Its translation: CASIFWTGSYGYTF. The chain recombines TRBV2 with TRBJ1-2; 8 bases line up with TRBD1. The length of the CDR3 is 14 residues. V shed 7 bases and J 4 bases; nucleotides not matched to a gene: 8. Germline lookup yields CDR1 SNHLY and CDR2 FYNNEI.